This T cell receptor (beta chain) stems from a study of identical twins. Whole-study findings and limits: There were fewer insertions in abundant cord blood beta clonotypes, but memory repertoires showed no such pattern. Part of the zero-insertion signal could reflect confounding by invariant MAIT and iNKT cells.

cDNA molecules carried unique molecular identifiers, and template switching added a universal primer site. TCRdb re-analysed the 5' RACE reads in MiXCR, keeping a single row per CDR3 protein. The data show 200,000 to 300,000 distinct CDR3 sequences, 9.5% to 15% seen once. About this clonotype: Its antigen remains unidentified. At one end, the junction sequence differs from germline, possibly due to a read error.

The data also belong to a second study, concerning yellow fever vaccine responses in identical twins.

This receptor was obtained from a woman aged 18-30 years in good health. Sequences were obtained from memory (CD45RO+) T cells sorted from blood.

In DNA, the CDR3 is TGTGCCAGCTCTACTGAGGGCCACAATCAGCAGTTCTTC. Its translation is CASSTEGHNQQFF. The J gene is TRBJ2-1, the V gene TRBV6-4, with D possibly being TRBD2 (5 bases). The CDR3 contains 13 residues. Germline V gene lookup returns CDR1 MRHNA and CDR2 SNTAGT.